This TCR beta chain emerged from a study of blood T cells in healthy people across ages. Overall study findings and caveats: Significant beta diversity loss was already apparent by age approximately 40, declining roughly linearly.

Together with a sample-barcoded 5' primer, a J-beta primer mix was included in a second PCR lasting roughly 6 to 12 cycles. TCRdb itself ran the 5' RACE reads through MiXCR, one entry per CDR3 protein. The sample carries about 770,000 distinct CDR3 sequences, under 55% recorded once. V was cut by 4 bases and J by 1 base, with 8 bases left in between. Germline assignment: CDR1 LGHDT and CDR2 YNNKEL (reference sequence). CDR3 length: 13 amino acids. This clonotype turned up a few times. Its matching antigen is unknown. This TCR derives from a man aged 55 to 70 in good health. V is TRBV3-1 and J is TRBJ2-7; D is undetermined. Sequencing was done on a sample of blood. CDR3 DNA sequence: TGTGCCAGCAGCCGCGTCGGGTCCTACGAGCAGTACTTC. Its protein is CASSRVGSYEQYF.